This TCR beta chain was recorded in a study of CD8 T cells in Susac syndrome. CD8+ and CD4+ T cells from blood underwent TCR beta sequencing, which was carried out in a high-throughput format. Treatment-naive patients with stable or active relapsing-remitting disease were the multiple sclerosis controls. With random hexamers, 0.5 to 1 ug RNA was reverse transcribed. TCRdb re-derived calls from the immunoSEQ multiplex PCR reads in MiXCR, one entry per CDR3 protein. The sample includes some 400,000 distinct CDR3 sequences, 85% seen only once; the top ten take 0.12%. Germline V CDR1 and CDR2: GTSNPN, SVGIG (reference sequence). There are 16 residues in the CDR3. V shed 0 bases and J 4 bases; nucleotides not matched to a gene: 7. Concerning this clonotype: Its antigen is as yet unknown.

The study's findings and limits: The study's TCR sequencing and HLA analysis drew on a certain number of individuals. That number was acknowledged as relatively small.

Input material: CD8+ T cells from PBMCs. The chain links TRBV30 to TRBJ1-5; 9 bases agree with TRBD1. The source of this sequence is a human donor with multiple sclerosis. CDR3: CAWSVPRTGENQPQHF. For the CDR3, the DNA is TGTGCCTGGAGTGTACCTCGGACAGGGGAAAATCAGCCCCAGCATTTT. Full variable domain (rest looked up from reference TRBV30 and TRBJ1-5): SQTIHQWPATLVQPVGSPLSLECTVEGTSNPNLYWYRQAAGRGLQLLFYSVGIGQISSEVPQNLSASRPQDRQFILSSKKLLLSDSGFYLCAWSVPRTGENQPQHFGDGTRLSIL.